Listed below are T cell receptor beta chains from one sample, sequenced in a study of technical replicates of blood from a few donors. Data came from immunoSEQ multiplex PCR; TCRdb stores just in-frame clones and leaves some out. The data hold tens of thousands of clones, with roughly 88% observed a single time. Input material: PBMCs. These receptors all stem from a human donor in good health. Some clones in this sample may be carry-over from other donors' samples. Each CDR3 is given with its conserved first and last residue. D genes are given only for firm matches. For some rows the clone size is stated as once, few or many, or as a class when expanded; others skip it.

cdr3_nt	cdr3_aa	d_call	v_call	clone_size	j_call
TGTGCCAGCAGTGAAGCGTCCCGGGGAGTCGATGAGCAGTTCTTC	CASSEASRGVDEQFF	NA	TRBV2	NA	TRBJ2-1
TGCGCCAGCAGCCAAGGAGGGAGCCGCACAGATACGCAGTATTTT	CASSQGGSRTDTQYF	NA	TRBV4-3	NA	TRBJ2-3
TGTGCTAGTGGTTTGTCGGCGGGAGTAGCCGAGCAGTACTTC	CASGLSAGVAEQYF	TRBD2	TRBV12-5	NA	TRBJ2-7
TGTGCCATCAGTGAGGGGCAGACAGGGATTGGGAACATTCAGTACTTC	CAISEGQTGIGNIQYF	TRBD1	TRBV10-3	NA	TRBJ2-4
TGTGCCAGCTCACCACCGAGTTGGACAGATACGCAGTATTTT	CASSPPSWTDTQYF	NA	TRBV18	NA	TRBJ2-3
TGTGCCAGCAGCTTAGGGTTTTCCGGCGAGCAGTACTTC	CASSLGFSGEQYF	NA	TRBV7-9	NA	TRBJ2-7
TGTGCCAGCTCACCCAGGACAGGGCATGACTATGGCTACACCTTC	CASSPRTGHDYGYTF	TRBD1	TRBV18	NA	TRBJ1-2
TGCGCCAGCAGCTTGGCCGAGAGATCTGAAGCTTTCTTT	CASSLAERSEAFF	NA	TRBV5-1	NA	TRBJ1-1
TGTGCCAGCAGCCCGGCAGGGGGCGCAGCTGGTGAAAAACTGTTTTTT	CASSPAGGAAGEKLFF	TRBD1	TRBV7-9	NA	TRBJ1-4
TGCAGCGTCGAGGGGGGACAGGTCCCTTGGGGTTTGGTGAACACTGAAGCTTTCTTT	CSVEGGQVPWGLVNTEAFF	TRBD1	TRBV29-1	NA	TRBJ1-1
TGTGCCATCAGTGTGCTGTCTCGGGAGGTCACGAACACCGGGGAGCTGTTTTTT	CAISVLSREVTNTGELFF	TRBD2	TRBV10-3	NA	TRBJ2-2
TGCGCCGTCTTAGGGTTGGAGGCCAATCAGCCCCAGCATTTT	CAVLGLEANQPQHF	NA	TRBV23-1	NA	TRBJ1-5
TGTGCCAGTAGTCTCGACCGGGACAGGGCTAACACTGAAGCTTTCTTT	CASSLDRDRANTEAFF	TRBD1	TRBV19	NA	TRBJ1-1
TGTGCCAGCAGTTTACGCCCTAGCGGGGGGCCGAGCTCCTACGAGCAGTACTTC	CASSLRPSGGPSSYEQYF	TRBD2	TRBV27	NA	TRBJ2-7
TGTGCCAGCAGTGACTCCCCGGGGACAGATACGCAGTATTTT	CASSDSPGTDTQYF	NA	TRBV6-4	NA	TRBJ2-3
TGTGCCAGCAGTTACCAATCGGGGGGACGTGGAAACACCATATATTTT	CASSYQSGGRGNTIYF	NA	TRBV6-5	once	TRBJ1-3
TGTGCCAGCAGCCACTCCCAGGGCCCTGGAAACACCATATATTTT	CASSHSQGPGNTIYF	NA	TRBV4-2	NA	TRBJ1-3
TGCAGCGTTGGACAGGGAAACACCATATATTTT	CSVGQGNTIYF	NA	TRBV29-1	NA	TRBJ1-3
TGTGCCAGCAGCCCAGGGGCCAGGGGATTCGGGGAGACCCAGTACTTC	CASSPGARGFGETQYF	NA	TRBV7-9	NA	TRBJ2-5
TGTGCCAGCAGTTACAATTACGACAGGGATAATTCACCCCTCCACTTT	CASSYNYDRDNSPLHF	TRBD1	TRBV6-5	NA	TRBJ1-6
TGTGCAAGTCGCTCCCCAATTCAGCCTCTCGTCAAAGATTTCATAGCCGACACTGAAGCTTTCTTT	CASRSPIQPLVKDFIADTEAFF	NA	TRBV12-2	NA	TRBJ1-1
TGTGCCAGCAGTGATTCGGCGGGCGGAAAGGGCGATGAGCAGTTCTTC	CASSDSAGGKGDEQFF	NA	TRBV2	NA	TRBJ2-1
TGTGCCAGCTGGGGGAGGCCCGGACTAGCGCGTGAGCAGTTCTTC	CASWGRPGLAREQFF	TRBD2	TRBV7-9	NA	TRBJ2-1
TGCGCCAGCAGTCAATCCGGTTGCGAGCAGTACTTC	CASSQSGCEQYF	NA	TRBV23-1	NA	TRBJ2-7
TGTGCCATCAACCCGACCGAAACGACAGGGTGGCATGGCTACACCTTC	CAINPTETTGWHGYTF	TRBD1	TRBV10-3	NA	TRBJ1-2
TGTGCCAGCAGGAGACAGGGAGCCGGGGAGCTGTTTTTT	CASRRQGAGELFF	TRBD1	TRBV27	NA	TRBJ2-2
TGCGCCAGCAGCCAGGACAGGGGGCTCGGTGAGCAGTTCTTC	CASSQDRGLGEQFF	TRBD1	TRBV5-1	NA	TRBJ2-1
TGTGCCAGCAGTCCTGACAGGGGGCGCAATGAAAAACTGTTTTTT	CASSPDRGRNEKLFF	TRBD1	TRBV27	NA	TRBJ1-4
TGTGCCAGCAGGGCGGGGGGGTCCTACGAGCAGTACTTC	CASRAGGSYEQYF	TRBD2	TRBV7-9	NA	TRBJ2-7
TGTGCCAGCAGTTTATTTGGAAGAGGGGGCTACACTGAAGCTTTCTTT	CASSLFGRGGYTEAFF	TRBD1	TRBV27	few	TRBJ1-1
TGTGCCAGCACGGATGGGACGGACTATCAACCCTACACCTTC	CASTDGTDYQPYTF	NA	TRBV28	NA	TRBJ1-2
TGTGCCAGCAGCTTCAACCCCGCGGGGAGCTTTGGAAACACCATATATTTT	CASSFNPAGSFGNTIYF	NA	TRBV13	NA	TRBJ1-3
TGCGCCAGCCAAACACGATCTAGCGGGAGGATGGAAACCGGGGAGCTGTTTTTT	CASQTRSSGRMETGELFF	TRBD2	TRBV4-3	few	TRBJ2-2
TGTGCCAGCAGTGAGGCAGGGCCTGAAGCTTTCTTT	CASSEAGPEAFF	NA	TRBV25-1	NA	TRBJ1-1
TGTGCCAGCAGCCTGGGGAGTCTGAACACTGAAGCTTTCTTT	CASSLGSLNTEAFF	NA	TRBV5-4	once	TRBJ1-1
TGTGCCAGCAGCTTAAAGGGGGCATCCACCGGGGAGCTGTTTTTT	CASSLKGASTGELFF	TRBD1	TRBV9	NA	TRBJ2-2
TGTGCCAGCAGTTACTCGAGGGCTACTGAAGCTTTCTTT	CASSYSRATEAFF	NA	TRBV6-5	NA	TRBJ1-1
TGTGCCTGGATAACAACCAGGGGGCGAAGCTACACCTTC	CAWITTRGRSYTF	TRBD1	TRBV30	NA	TRBJ1-2
TGTGCCAGCAGCTTAACTTCTAGCGAGACAGATACGCAGTATTTT	CASSLTSSETDTQYF	NA	TRBV7-3	once	TRBJ2-3
TGTGCCAGCAGCCGGGACAGGGGTACTGAAGCTTTCTTT	CASSRDRGTEAFF	TRBD1	TRBV5-4	NA	TRBJ1-1
TGTGCCAGCAACCAAGGGACAGCAGCCAAAAACATTCAGTACTTC	CASNQGTAAKNIQYF	TRBD1	TRBV7-8	once	TRBJ2-4
TGTGCCACCAGCAGAGATCGTGCAGGGGCAAATGAAAAACTGTTTTTT	CATSRDRAGANEKLFF	NA	TRBV15	NA	TRBJ1-4
TGTGCCAGCAGTTACTCAGGACAGACCTACGAGCAGTACTTC	CASSYSGQTYEQYF	NA	TRBV6-5	NA	TRBJ2-7
TGTGCCAGCAGCTTAAATGTATTTATCGGGGAGCTGTTTTTT	CASSLNVFIGELFF	NA	TRBV11-2	NA	TRBJ2-2
TGTGCCAGCAGCGTAGACGGAGGGTCTGGAAACACCATATATTTT	CASSVDGGSGNTIYF	NA	TRBV9	NA	TRBJ1-3
TGTGCCAGCAGTTACCGTCTTTCCAATCAGCCCCAGCATTTT	CASSYRLSNQPQHF	NA	TRBV6-5	NA	TRBJ1-5
TGTGCCAGCTCACCCGGACTAGAAGAGACCCAGTACTTC	CASSPGLEETQYF	TRBD2	TRBV18	NA	TRBJ2-5
TGTGCCAGCAGCCAAAACTTTAGGGGTAACACAGATACGCAGTATTTT	CASSQNFRGNTDTQYF	NA	TRBV2	few	TRBJ2-3
TGTGCCAGCAGTTTACTCGCGGGGTTCCAGACCCAGTACTTC	CASSLLAGFQTQYF	NA	TRBV28	NA	TRBJ2-5